These 18 T cell receptor beta chains were all obtained from the same sample, sequenced in a study of blood T cell repertoires in COVID-19. Measured with immunoSEQ multiplex PCR; TCRdb has only the in-frame clones, and not every one. The data show over 200,000 clones, with more than 80% seen just once and 2.2% held by the top ten. Sequencing input: peripheral blood. Source of these receptors: a man younger than 40 who had recovered from COVID-19.

J is TRBJ2-5 and V is TRBV27, with 7 bases aligning to TRBD1. The CDR3 has 15 residues. Germline values: CDR1 MNHEY, CDR2 SMNVEV (reference sequence). V was clipped by 0 bases and J by 4 bases; unmatched bases: 5. The DNA for the CDR3 is TGTGCCAGCAGTTTATCGTTATCAGGGGGAGAGACCCAGTACTTC. Protein product: CASSLSLSGGETQYF.

This clone was seen once. J is TRBJ2-4 and V is TRBV9, with 7 bases aligning to TRBD2. CDR1 and CDR2 from the germline V gene are SGDLS and YYNGEE. The CDR3 is 16 amino acids. The V and J ends lost 3 bases and 0 bases, in that order; junction bases with no gene match: 6. CDR3: CASSAGTTLAKNIQYF. DNA for the CDR3: TGTGCCAGCAGCGCGGGGACTACGCTAGCCAAAAACATTCAGTACTTC.

This chain links TRBV9 with TRBJ1-3; 7 nucleotides line up with TRBD1. This CDR3 region has 16 residues. CDR1 is SGDLS and CDR2 is YYNGEE in the germline V gene. V was clipped by 4 bases and J by 0 bases; unmatched bases: 7. CDR3 DNA: TGTGCCAGCAGCAACCGACAGGGAAGCTCTGGAAACACCATATATTTT. Amino acid sequence: CASSNRQGSSGNTIYF.

The rearrangement joins TRBV25-1 to TRBJ1-2; D gene ambiguous. This CDR3 contains 15 residues. Germline V gene data show CDR1 as MGHDK and CDR2 as SYGVNS. Trimming left V 0 bases short and J 4 bases short, with 12 bases between. For the CDR3, the DNA is TGTGCCAGCAGTGAATATTCGGAGGTCCCCTATGGCTACACCTTC. Protein: CASSEYSEVPYGYTF.

The chain joins TRBV7-6 to TRBJ2-1; 8 bases match TRBD2. The V gene end was trimmed by 6 bases and the J gene end by 11 bases; junction bases not matched to a gene: 9. The germline V gene has CDR1 SGHVS and CDR2 FNYEAQ. The CDR3 consists of 13 residues. The CDR3: CASSFLLAGKQFF. The CDR3 coding sequence is TGTGCCAGCAGTTTTCTCCTAGCGGGTAAGCAGTTCTTC. The variable domain in full, completed from reference TRBV7-6 and TRBJ2-1, reads GAGVSQSPRYKVTKRGQDVALRCDPISGHVSLYWYRQALGQGPEFLTYFNYEAQQDKSGLPNDRFSAERPEGSISTLTIQRTEQRDSAMYRCASSFLLAGKQFFGPGTRLTVL.

V gene TRBV10-2 combines with J gene TRBJ1-4; no reliable D call. The CDR3 loop spans 12 amino acids. Germline V gives CDR1 WSHSY, CDR2 SAAADI. V was clipped by 7 bases and J by 6 bases, with 9 bases between them. Here the CDR3 reads CASTKMDEKLFF. CDR3 in DNA: TGCGCCAGCACTAAGATGGATGAAAAACTGTTTTTT.

The chain links TRBV18 to TRBJ2-2; D perhaps matches TRBD1 (6 bases). Trimming left V 0 bases short and J 8 bases short, with 19 bases between. Germline assignment: CDR1 KGHSH and CDR2 LQKENI. CDR3 length equals 17 residues. CDR3 bases: TGTGCCAGCTCACCACCAAACCAATACGGACAGTCGGGGGAGCTGTTTTTT. As protein: CASSPPNQYGQSGELFF.

The chain has TRBV29-1 and TRBJ1-3; no reliable D call. Germline CDR1 reads SQVTM; CDR2 reads ANQGSEA. With 4 bases removed from V and 0 bases from J, the gap between germline ends came to 7 bases. The CDR3 sequence is 13 residues long. CDR3 sequence (DNA): TGCAGCGTTGGGGCCCGCTCTGGAAACACCATATATTTT. Protein sequence: CSVGARSGNTIYF.

This chain connects TRBV27 to TRBJ1-6; the D gene is possibly TRBD1 (5 bases). The CDR3 has 13 residues. Germline CDR1 is MNHEY and CDR2 is SMNVEV (reference sequence). Between the trimmed V and J ends, which lost 6 bases and 10 bases, there was a span of 13 bases. The CDR3 reads CASRKPGNSPLHF. CDR3 in DNA: TGTGCCAGCAGGAAACCAGGGAACTCACCCCTCCACTTT.

The chain has TRBV7-9 and TRBJ1-2; weak D call: TRBD1 (5 bases). The CDR3 runs to 13 residues. Germline V gene sequence: CDR1 SEHNR, CDR2 FQNEAQ (reference sequence). V was trimmed by 3 bases and J by 3 bases, leaving 8 bases between them. CDR3 coding DNA: TGTGCCAGCAGCTTTCTAGGGGACTATGGCTACACCTTC. It codes for CASSFLGDYGYTF.

The rearrangement uses TRBV3-1 (or the pseudogene TRBV3-2) and TRBJ2-5; 7 positions agree with TRBD2. Germline V lookup: CDR1 LGHDT, CDR2 YNNKEL (reference sequence). The CDR3 length is 15 residues. V lost 5 bases and J lost 5; bases outside the gene matches: 11. This chain's CDR3 is CASSTVSDGGETQYF. CDR3 sequence (DNA): TGTGCCAGCAGCACCGTTTCAGACGGGGGGGAGACCCAGTACTTC.

The chain uses TRBV6-5 and TRBJ1-1, with no clear D. V dropped 2 bases and J dropped 2 bases, with 9 bases sitting between them. The CDR3 spans 14 residues. Germline V gene data show CDR1 as MNHEY and CDR2 as SVGAGI. CDR3 coding DNA: TGTGCCAGCAGTTACGGCTGGAGCAACACTGAAGCTTTCTTT. It specifies CASSYGWSNTEAFF.

This sequence joins TRBV6-5 and TRBJ2-1, with D perhaps matching TRBD1 (5 bases). The V end was cut by 6 bases, the J end by 7 bases, with 10 bases between. The CDR3 contains 12 residues. Germline values: CDR1 MNHEY, CDR2 SVGAGI. The CDR3 region is CASRGLGNEQFF. CDR3 DNA: TGTGCCAGCAGGGGGCTCGGAAATGAGCAGTTCTTC.

V and J are TRBV21-1 and TRBJ2-3; whether TRBD1, the table's D call, matches the DNA was not checked. TRBV21-1 is a recognized pseudogene. This CDR3 contains 16 residues. The CDR3 loop is CASSKLGTGAQNTQYF. The CDR3 region has the DNA TGTGCCAGCAGCAAACTAGGGACAGGGGCACAAAATACGCAGTATTTT.

The chain recombines TRBV29-1 with TRBJ2-1; unclear D gene. V was clipped by 3 bases and J by 0 bases, with 12 bases between them. The CDR3 is 15 residues long. The V gene's germline CDR1 is SQVTM and CDR2 ANQGSEA. In DNA, the CDR3 is TGCAGCGTTGAGTCTGCGGTTCGCTCCTACAATGAGCAGTTCTTC. Its translation: CSVESAVRSYNEQFF.

The gene calls are TRBV11-2 and TRBJ2-1, with D hard to call. Trimming stripped 1 base from V and 3 bases from J, with 4 bases between. Germline V CDR1 and CDR2: SGHAT, FQNNGV. The CDR3 runs to 13 residues. For the CDR3, the DNA is TGTGCCAGCAGCTTAGCTCTCTACAATGAGCAGTTCTTC. Protein sequence: CASSLALYNEQFF.

The rearrangement links TRBV9 to TRBJ1-5; D may be TRBD1 (6 bases). Germline values: CDR1 SGDLS, CDR2 YYNGEE. V was shortened by 4 bases and J by 9 bases, with 11 bases between the two germline ends. CDR3 length equals 12 residues. The CDR3 nucleotides read TGTGCCAGCAGCATCGAAGGGGGGCCCCAGCATTTT. It translates to CASSIEGGPQHF.

This clone was seen a few times. V and J are TRBV29-1 and TRBJ1-2; D remains ambiguous. V was cut by 0 bases and J by 0 bases, with 8 bases left in between. The length of the CDR3 is 14 residues. CDR1 and CDR2 (germline): SQVTM, ANQGSEA. The CDR3 reads CSVEDRLTNYGYTF. For the CDR3, the DNA is TGCAGCGTTGAAGATCGCCTAACTAACTATGGCTACACCTTC.